This entry lists 30 T cell receptor beta chains sequenced from one sample in a study of CD8 T cells in ankylosing spondylitis (dated by TCRdb to 2017 to 2019). Library preparation employed 5' RACE. The sequencing machine was an Illumina HiSeq 2500. The public reads were reanalyzed by TCRdb: fastp trimming at Q25, MiXCR alignment, in-frame beta chains only. Rows merge per CDR3 protein into single entries with the most common DNA and genes. This sample comprises tens of thousands of distinct CDR3 sequences, under 5.5% of them detected only once. Over 2% of the sample belongs to the ten largest clones. Material for sequencing was blood, either unsorted or a sorted T cell fraction (not recorded which). Receptors were obtained from a male donor with ankylosing spondylitis or in good health (not recorded which).

This clonotype showed up many times. V is TRBV10-3 and J is TRBJ2-3; TRBD1 agrees at 7 bases. J gave up 2 bases and V 6 bases, and 11 bases lay outside the gene matches. CDR3 length equals 16 residues. CDR1 is ENHRY, CDR2 SYGVKD, per germline. CDR3 bases: TGTGCCATCAGCAGAAACCGGGACAGAGACACAGATACGCAGTATTTT. Translating gives CAISRNRDRDTDTQYF.

The V gene is TRBV6-2 or TRBV6-3, the J gene TRBJ2-2; 7 bases agree with TRBD2. Unmatched junction bases numbered 19, after V lost 11 bases and J lost 1 base. The germline V gene has CDR1 MNHEY and CDR2 SVGEGT. The CDR3 has 18 residues. CDR3 DNA: TGTGCCTGCACCTTCCGGGGATCTAGCGGCGAGAACACCGGGGAGCTGTTTTTT. Residues: CACTFRGSSGENTGELFF.

The chain uses TRBV24-1 and TRBJ1-5; 8 bases line up with TRBD1. The junction had 31 bases not matched to a gene; V was cut back by 9 bases and J by 1 base. Germline V CDR1 and CDR2: KGHDR, SFDVKD. The CDR3 covers 23 residues. CDR3 DNA: TGTGCCACCTGTTATTTTGCCCCCAGAACTCAGGGGGCGCATTATAGAAGCAATCAGCCCCAGCATTTT. The encoded protein is CATCYFAPRTQGAHYRSNQPQHF.

This clonotype has more than one count but fewer than ten. The V gene is TRBV5-1, the J gene TRBJ2-2; 10 nucleotides align to TRBD1. V lost 4 bases, J lost 6 bases, and 3 bases stayed unmatched. From germline, CDR1 is SGHRS and CDR2 YFSETQ. This CDR3 is 14 amino acids long. CDR3 in amino acids: CASSTGTGAGELFF. In DNA, the CDR3 is TGCGCCAGCAGCACGGGGACAGGGGCCGGGGAGCTGTTTTTT.

In this sample, this clonotype turned up a few times. The genes are TRBV7-9 and TRBJ2-2; D possibly corresponds to TRBD2 (6 bases). From germline, CDR1 is SEHNR and CDR2 FQNEAQ (reference sequence). The CDR3 has 15 residues. Trimming shortened V by 8 bases and J by 0 bases, and 13 bases separated the two germline ends. The CDR3 spells CASASGTSNTGELFF. Here the CDR3 DNA reads TGTGCCAGCGCCTCAGGGACTTCGAACACCGGGGAGCTGTTTTTT.

In its sample, this clonotype was seen many times. The V and J genes are TRBV5-1 and TRBJ2-5; D not certain. Germline assignment: CDR1 SGHRS and CDR2 YFSETQ. V was clipped by 0 bases and J by 5 bases, with 5 bases between them. The CDR3 totals 12 residues. This CDR3 reads CASSLESETQYF. The DNA for the CDR3 is TGCGCCAGCAGCTTGGAGTCGGAGACCCAGTACTTC. Full variable domain (missing parts from reference TRBV5-1 and TRBJ2-5): KAGVTQTPRYLIKTRGQQVTLSCSPISGHRSVSWYQQTPGQGLQFLFEYFSETQRNKGNFPGRFSGRQFSNSRSEMNVSTLELGDSALYLCASSLESETQYFGPGTRLLVL.

This clonotype was counted ten times or more. V gene TRBV28 combines with J gene TRBJ1-2; D is possibly TRBD1 (6 bases). Trimming took 6 bases from V and 2 from J, leaving 7 bases between them. CDR3 length: 12 amino acids. Germline values: CDR1 MDHEN, CDR2 SYDVKM. CDR3 nucleotide sequence: TGTGCCAGCAGGGGGGCAAACTATGGCTACACCTTC. Residues: CASRGANYGYTF.

This clonotype was observed many times. The chain combines TRBV4-3 with TRBJ2-7; D is ambiguous. The V end lost 1 base, the J end lost 1 base, and 8 bases lay between the germline ends. CDR1 and CDR2 (germline): LGHNA, YSLEER. There are 14 residues in the CDR3. The CDR3 is CASSQVSSSYEQYF. CDR3 in DNA: TGCGCCAGCAGCCAAGTCAGCTCATCCTACGAGCAGTACTTC.

The sample holds many counts of this clonotype. J is TRBJ2-5 and V is TRBV7-6; 8 bases line up with TRBD2. Germline CDR1 is SGHVS and CDR2 is FNYEAQ. J was trimmed by 1 base and V by 2 bases; bases with no gene match: 6. The CDR3 is made up of 16 amino acids. CDR3 coding DNA: TGTGCCAGCAGCTTAATGACGGGGGGGATCCAAGAGACCCAGTACTTC. Translated: CASSLMTGGIQETQYF.

This clonotype was picked up many times. V is TRBV19 and J is TRBJ1-5, with D possibly matching TRBD1 (5 bases). CDR3 length: 17 amino acids. Trimming took 3 bases from V and 3 from J, leaving 18 bases between them. Germline lookup yields CDR1 LNHDA and CDR2 SQIVND (reference sequence). The CDR3 DNA follows: TGTGCCAGTAGTATTCGGGTTGTTTGGGGCCTCAATCAGCCCCAGCATTTT. Residues: CASSIRVVWGLNQPQHF.

This clonotype was seen ten or more times. The chain is built from TRBV2 and TRBJ1-1, with D perhaps matching TRBD1 (5 bases). Germline CDR1 SNHLY, CDR2 FYNNEI. This CDR3 contains 12 residues. The V and J ends lost 8 bases and 7 bases respectively, with 14 bases between them. The CDR3 sequence is CASGYSGGEAFF. The CDR3 DNA reads as TGTGCCAGCGGTTACTCGGGGGGTGAAGCTTTCTTT.

This clonotype was counted many times. V gene TRBV7-2 combines with J gene TRBJ2-1; D is undetermined. The CDR3 consists of 11 residues. V shed 3 bases and J shed 6 bases, with 3 bases lying between them. Germline CDR1 reads SGHTA; CDR2 reads FQGNSA. CDR3 in amino acids: CASSLVNEQFF. CDR3 in DNA: TGTGCCAGCAGCTTGGTCAATGAGCAGTTCTTC. Filled out from reference TRBV7-2 and TRBJ2-1, the complete variable domain reads GAGVSQSPSNKVTEKGKDVELRCDPISGHTALYWYRQSLGQGLEFLIYFQGNSAPDKSGLPSDRFSAERTGGSVSTLTIQRTQQEDSAVYLCASSLVNEQFFGPGTRLTVL.

Many counts were recorded for this clonotype. The gene calls are TRBV27 and TRBJ2-5; D possibly matches TRBD1 or TRBD2 (5 bases each). Between the trimmed V and J ends, which lost 5 bases and 3 bases, there was a span of 16 bases. Germline CDR1 MNHEY, CDR2 SMNVEV (reference sequence). This CDR3 has 15 residues. CDR3 in amino acids: CASSPNRGTKETQYF. DNA for the CDR3: TGTGCCAGCAGTCCCAACCGTGGGACGAAAGAGACCCAGTACTTC.

This clonotype was observed many times. This chain connects TRBV7-3 to TRBJ2-4, with 7 bases fitting TRBD2. Germline trimming cut 2 bases from V and 2 bases from J; bases unmatched to any gene: 9. There are 17 residues in the CDR3. CDR1 is SGHTA, CDR2 FQGTGA, per germline. This CDR3 is CASSLGDYADPKNIQYF. The CDR3 nucleotides are TGTGCCAGCAGCTTAGGGGACTACGCCGACCCCAAAAACATTCAGTACTTC.

Ten or more counts support this clonotype. The chain links TRBV6-2 or TRBV6-3 to TRBJ1-2; TRBD1 matches at 7 bases. In germline, CDR1 is MNHEY, CDR2 SVGEGT. Losses at the gene ends were 2 bases for V and 2 bases for J; bases not matched to a gene: 8. The CDR3 length is 16 residues. The CDR3 nucleotides are TGTGCCAGCAGTTACCCCACAGGGGAGGAGAACTATGGCTACACCTTC. Its protein product is CASSYPTGEENYGYTF.

In its sample, this clonotype was seen many times. This chain joins TRBV7-9 and TRBJ1-4; D remains ambiguous. Trimming removed 6 bases at V and 0 bases at J, with 5 bases between. Germline CDR1 reads SEHNR; CDR2 reads FQNEAQ (reference sequence). This CDR3 has 13 amino acids. The CDR3 region has the DNA TGTGCCAGCAGTGGATCAACTAATGAAAAACTGTTTTTT. Its protein is CASSGSTNEKLFF.

This clonotype was detected many times. The chain uses TRBV7-6 and TRBJ2-3, with 9 bases aligning to TRBD2. V lost 3 bases to trimming and J lost 4 bases; unmatched junction nucleotides: 8. This CDR3 is 16 amino acids long. The germline CDR1 and CDR2 sequences are SGHVS and FNYEAQ. The CDR3 DNA reads as TGTGCCAGCAGCTTTTGGATGCGGGGGGGCCCAGATACGCAGTATTTT. Translating gives CASSFWMRGGPDTQYF.

This clonotype occurred many times. The chain couples TRBV5-5 to TRBJ2-1; D is undetermined. CDR1 is SGHKS and CDR2 is YYEKEE in the germline V gene (reference sequence). V lost 1 base and J 0 bases, leaving 8 bases between the germline ends. This CDR3 spans 15 amino acids. The CDR3 DNA sequence: TGTGCCAGCAGCTTGTGGAAGAGCTCCTACAATGAGCAGTTCTTC. Its translation is CASSLWKSSYNEQFF.

This clonotype was seen ten or more times. The J gene is TRBJ1-1, the V gene TRBV3-1; no firm D call. V was cut by 3 bases and J by 10 bases, with 18 bases left in between. From germline, CDR1 is LGHDT and CDR2 YNNKEL (reference sequence). The length of the CDR3 is 14 residues. DNA for the CDR3: TGTGCCAGCAGCCACGCGACCCCTTCCTCGTTAGCTTTCTTT. It yields the protein CASSHATPSSLAFF.

This clonotype was counted at least ten times. V and J are TRBV29-1 and TRBJ2-7; 7 positions match TRBD1. The CDR3 runs to 14 residues. J gave up 2 bases and V 6 bases, and 10 bases lay outside the gene matches. Germline V lookup: CDR1 SQVTM, CDR2 ANQGSEA. The CDR3 region is CSVPKPGTAYEQYF. In DNA form, the CDR3 reads TGCAGCGTGCCGAAGCCCGGGACAGCCTACGAGCAGTACTTC.

This clonotype was observed a handful of times. The genes are TRBV7-2 and TRBJ2-1; 7 bases line up with TRBD2. The V gene end was trimmed by 5 bases and the J gene end by 6 bases; junction bases not matched to a gene: 7. The CDR3 has 14 amino acids. Looked up from germline, CDR1 is SGHTA and CDR2 is FQGNSA. In DNA, the CDR3 is TGTGCCAGCAGCCGGGGGGACGGTGGCAATGAGCAGTTCTTC. Protein: CASSRGDGGNEQFF.

Many counts were recorded for this clonotype. The chain joins TRBV27 to TRBJ2-7; D may be TRBD2 (7 bases). There are 15 residues in the CDR3. Per the germline V gene, CDR1 is MNHEY and CDR2 is SMNVEV (reference sequence). V dropped 6 bases and J dropped 3 bases, with 18 bases sitting between them. The CDR3 DNA reads as TGTGCCAGCAGACGGATGGCGGGGGCAAACTACGAGCAGTACTTC. Translating gives CASRRMAGANYEQYF.

This clonotype was observed at least ten times. The chain is built from TRBV20-1 and TRBJ1-2; perhaps TRBD1 as D (5 bases). The CDR3 sequence is 13 residues long. Trimming stripped 5 bases from V and 4 bases from J, with 14 bases between. CDR1 and CDR2 from the germline V gene are DFQATT and SNEGSKA (reference sequence). Here the CDR3 DNA reads TGCAGTGCTTGGGACGGGGCGTTCTATGGCTACACCTTC. Translated: CSAWDGAFYGYTF.

At least ten counts were recorded for this clonotype. The J gene is TRBJ2-1, the V gene TRBV3-1, with a tentative D call TRBD2 (5 bases). The CDR3 consists of 17 residues. Trimming removed 0 bases from V and 2 bases from J, with 14 bases in between. CDR1 is LGHDT, CDR2 YNNKEL, per germline (reference sequence). DNA for the CDR3: TGTGCCAGCAGCCAAGATTCGAGCGGCCCTACCTACAATGAGCAGTTCTTC. It encodes CASSQDSSGPTYNEQFF.

This clonotype was seen at least ten times. The chain combines TRBV12-3 or TRBV12-4 with TRBJ1-3; D call uncertain. The CDR3 is 14 residues long. V shed 3 bases and J shed 7 bases, with 13 bases lying between them. In nucleotides, the CDR3 is TGTGCCAGCAGTTTGGTAAATACAGCGAACACCATATATTTT. Translating it yields CASSLVNTANTIYF.

At least ten counts were recorded for this clonotype. The chain carries TRBV6-4 and TRBJ1-1; D gene ambiguous. V was cut by 8 bases and J by 1 base, with 11 bases left in between. The germline V gene encodes CDR1 MRHNA and CDR2 SNTAGT. CDR3 size: 13 residues. The CDR3 DNA follows: TGTGCCAGCTCAAGGGAAGGGAACACTGAAGCTTTCTTT. As protein: CASSREGNTEAFF.

This clonotype occurred many times. This chain connects TRBV6-6 to TRBJ1-1, with D unclear. Germline CDR1 MNHNY, CDR2 SVGAGI (reference sequence). This CDR3 has 13 residues. V was cut by 2 bases and J by 11 bases, with 15 bases left in between. DNA of the CDR3: TGTGCCAGCAGTTACGCTCCGTGGGTGTTGGCTTTCTTT. Amino acid sequence: CASSYAPWVLAFF.

This clonotype was seen at least ten times. CDR3 protein: CASGGGSQETQYF. DNA for the CDR3: TGTGCCAGCGGTGGGGGGTCCCAAGAGACCCAGTACTTC. The rearrangement uses TRBV7-2 and TRBJ2-5, with D possibly matching TRBD2 (6 bases). Trimming left V 8 bases short and J 1 base short, with 11 bases between. Germline CDR1 reads SGHTA; CDR2 reads FQGNSA. CDR3 size: 13 residues.

To note about this clonotype: One end of the junction fails to match germline, which may point to a read error. The chain employs TRBV12-3 or TRBV12-4 and TRBJ2-2, with a weak D call TRBD1 (5 bases). The CDR3 runs 15 residues. The CDR3 loop reads CASSTGGPKTGELFF. CDR3 DNA sequence: TGTGCCAGCAGTACAGGTGGACCGAAGACCGGGGAGCTGTTTTTT.

The table lists this clonotype with many counts. The rearrangement uses TRBV7-3 and TRBJ2-1; 10 bases align to TRBD1. The CDR3 has 15 residues. Germline CDR1 and CDR2: SGHTA and FQGTGA. Trimming removed 1 base from V and 5 bases from J; junction bases left unmatched: 2. As DNA, the CDR3 is TGTGCCAGCAGCTTAAGGACAGGGGGTCACAATGAGCAGTTCTTC. As protein: CASSLRTGGHNEQFF.